Presented here are 24 T cell receptor beta chains from one specimen sequenced in a study of T cell changes during pregnancy in multiple sclerosis. Profiled with immunoSEQ multiplex PCR; TCRdb holds only in-frame clones, not every one. The repertoire holds 70,000 to 95,000 clones, with approximately 90% as singletons. Sequencing used CD4+ T cells from peripheral blood mononuclear cells, obtained in the second trimester of pregnancy. The receptors were sampled from a female donor with multiple sclerosis, enrolled in a pregnancy study.

This chain connects TRBV18 to TRBJ2-7, with 10 bases matching TRBD1. V lost 3 bases to trimming and J lost 7 bases; unmatched junction nucleotides: 6. CDR3 length: 14 amino acids. The germline CDR1 and CDR2 sequences are KGHSH and LQKENI. For the CDR3, the DNA is TGTGCCAGCTCACCCGGGACAGGGGTAACTGAGCAGTACTTC. This encodes CASSPGTGVTEQYF.

This sequence joins TRBV19 and TRBJ1-3, with TRBD1 matching over 7 bases. The CDR3 contains 13 residues. Germline CDR1 LNHDA, CDR2 SQIVND (reference sequence). V lost 8 bases and J lost 9; bases outside the gene matches: 10. This chain's CDR3 is CASLGQRGGTIYF. In nucleotides, the CDR3 is TGTGCCAGTCTGGGACAGAGAGGGGGCACCATATATTTT.

The sample holds a few counts of this clone. The chain couples TRBV30 to TRBJ1-6, with D possibly matching TRBD1 (5 bases). The germline V gene has CDR1 GTSNPN and CDR2 SVGIG (reference sequence). CDR3 length equals 14 residues. V lost 5 bases and J 0 bases, leaving 8 bases between the germline ends. The CDR3 DNA reads TGTGCCTGGGGACACAGCTCCTATAATTCACCCCTCCACTTT. Translated, it gives CAWGHSSYNSPLHF.

This sequence joins TRBV19 and TRBJ2-1; D not certain. The CDR3 is 13 residues long. Deletions cut 6 bases from V and 5 bases from J, with 11 bases between. CDR1 LNHDA and CDR2 SQIVND come from the germline V gene (reference sequence). The CDR3 spells CASSRVANNEQFF. The CDR3 DNA is TGTGCCAGTAGCCGGGTCGCAAACAATGAGCAGTTCTTC.

This chain connects TRBV7-9 to TRBJ1-1; D perhaps matches TRBD1 (5 bases). Germline V lookup: CDR1 SEHNR, CDR2 FQNEAQ (reference sequence). The CDR3 is 15 amino acids. The V end lost 5 bases, the J end lost 1 base, and 14 bases lay between the germline ends. The CDR3 loop is CASSRGTGQNTEAFF. The CDR3, as DNA: TGTGCCAGCAGCCGTGGAACAGGCCAGAACACTGAAGCTTTCTTT.

The chain is built from TRBV4-2 and TRBJ2-3; 7 bases agree with TRBD2. V trimming: 1 base; J trimming: 1 base; junction bases outside the gene matches: 8. Germline values: CDR1 LGHNA, CDR2 YNFKEQ. The CDR3 sequence is 17 residues long. The CDR3 coding sequence is TGTGCCAGCAGCCAAGGGGCCCTCCGGGAGGGCACAGATACGCAGTATTTT. Encoded protein: CASSQGALREGTDTQYF.

J is TRBJ1-2 and V is TRBV28; TRBD1 might be the D (6 bases). Trimming cost V 5 bases and J 4 bases, with 14 bases left between them. The germline gives CDR1 MDHEN, CDR2 SYDVKM. The CDR3 runs to 14 residues. The CDR3 region is CASSIPRTAYGYTF. The CDR3 DNA follows: TGTGCCAGCAGTATCCCGAGGACAGCCTATGGCTACACCTTC.

The V call is TRBV19, the J call TRBJ1-2; D ambiguous. Germline V gene lookup returns CDR1 LNHDA and CDR2 SQIVND (reference sequence). This CDR3 region has 14 residues. Trimming took off 4 bases at V and 4 bases at J, with 13 bases between the two ends. The CDR3 region has the DNA TGTGCCAGTAGTAGCCATGATACTCTCTATGGCTACACCTTC. Protein product: CASSSHDTLYGYTF.

V is TRBV5-1 and J is TRBJ2-1; possibly TRBD2 for D (5 bases). Germline V gene lookup returns CDR1 SGHRS and CDR2 YFSETQ. The V end lost 2 bases, the J end lost 7 bases, and 10 bases lay between the germline ends. The CDR3 extends over 13 amino acids. This CDR3 reads CASSFTRVNEQFF. The DNA of the CDR3 is TGCGCCAGCAGCTTTACGCGGGTGAATGAGCAGTTCTTC.

J is TRBJ1-4 and V is TRBV30; D is ambiguous. The CDR3 loop spans 13 amino acids. Germline V CDR1 and CDR2: GTSNPN, SVGIG (reference sequence). Between the trimmed V and J ends, which lost 0 bases and 8 bases, there was a span of 10 bases. Written as DNA, the CDR3 is TGTGCCTGGAGTGTTGCGGGTAGGGAAAAACTGTTTTTT. It encodes CAWSVAGREKLFF. Together with reference TRBV30 and TRBJ1-4, the CDR3 gives the full variable domain: SQTIHQWPATLVQPVGSPLSLECTVEGTSNPNLYWYRQAAGRGLQLLFYSVGIGQISSEVPQNLSASRPQDRQFILSSKKLLLSDSGFYLCAWSVAGREKLFFGSGTQLSVL.

The chain employs TRBV9 and TRBJ1-1; D might be TRBD1 (5 bases). V was pared by 7 bases and J by 1 base, with 14 bases between. CDR1 and CDR2 (germline): SGDLS, YYNGEE. This CDR3 contains 14 residues. The CDR3 region has the DNA TGTGCCAGCGGGGCCCGGGTCTGGAACACTGAAGCTTTCTTT. Its protein product is CASGARVWNTEAFF.

V and J are TRBV5-1 and TRBJ2-7; tentatively, D is TRBD1 (6 bases). The CDR3 is made up of 14 amino acids. From germline, CDR1 is SGHRS and CDR2 YFSETQ. The V end lost 1 base, the J end lost 5 bases, and 13 bases lay between the germline ends. The CDR3 protein is CASSLRTGPNEQYF. CDR3 bases: TGCGCCAGCAGCTTGCGTACAGGGCCAAACGAGCAGTACTTC.

This chain joins TRBV28 and TRBJ2-1, with D possibly being TRBD2 (6 bases). The CDR3 runs to 14 residues. Germline lookup yields CDR1 MDHEN and CDR2 SYDVKM. Deletions cut 7 bases from V and 4 bases from J, with 14 bases between. As DNA, the CDR3 is TGTGCCAGCACCCTTAGCGGTACTTACAATGAGCAGTTCTTC. Residues: CASTLSGTYNEQFF. Full variable domain (remainder filled in from reference TRBV28 and TRBJ2-1): DVKVTQSSRYLVKRTGEKVFLECVQDMDHENMFWYRQDPGLGLRLIYFSYDVKMKEKGDIPEGYSVSREKKERFSLILESASTNQTSMYLCASTLSGTYNEQFFGPGTRLTVL.

V is TRBV18 and J is TRBJ2-3, with TRBD2 matching 8 bases. This CDR3 has 17 residues. Per the germline V gene, CDR1 is KGHSH and CDR2 is LQKENI. The V gene end was trimmed by 1 base and the J gene end by 2 bases; junction bases not matched to a gene: 8. CDR3 sequence (DNA): TGTGCCAGCTCACCACGGGTAGCGGGGATCCACACAGATACGCAGTATTTT. Protein: CASSPRVAGIHTDTQYF.

This clone was recorded a few times. This chain links TRBV7-9 with TRBJ2-7; D gene unclear. The CDR3 consists of 12 residues. Germline V gene data show CDR1 as SEHNR and CDR2 as FQNEAQ (reference sequence). The V and J ends lost 1 base and 12 bases respectively, with 13 bases between them. Here the CDR3 reads CASSLEASERYF. The CDR3 DNA is TGTGCCAGCAGCTTAGAGGCAAGCGAAAGGTACTTC.

The rearrangement uses TRBV5-1 and TRBJ2-1, with 9 bases aligning to TRBD2. The CDR3 runs 15 residues. Germline CDR1 is SGHRS and CDR2 is YFSETQ. The J segment lost 5 bases and the V segment lost 2 bases, leaving 5 bases of the junction unmatched. The CDR3 loop is CASSFLAGEDNEQFF. CDR3 sequence (DNA): TGCGCCAGCAGCTTCTTAGCGGGAGAGGACAATGAGCAGTTCTTC.

The V call is TRBV7-6, the J call TRBJ2-1, with 8 bases that match TRBD2. Germline V gene lookup returns CDR1 SGHVS and CDR2 FNYEAQ. V was pared by 4 bases and J by 4 bases, with 9 bases of the junction left unmatched. This CDR3 region has 16 residues. The CDR3 protein is CASSSPGGGLYNEQFF. The CDR3 DNA sequence: TGTGCCAGCAGCTCCCCCGGGGGGGGCTTGTACAATGAGCAGTTCTTC.

The chain uses TRBV19 and TRBJ2-3; TRBD2 matches at 8 bases. This CDR3 spans 17 amino acids. Germline V lookup: CDR1 LNHDA, CDR2 SQIVND (reference sequence). V was clipped by 5 bases and J by 3 bases; unmatched bases: 13. The CDR3 protein is CASSPAWGGRTTDTQYF. CDR3 coding DNA: TGTGCCAGTAGTCCCGCTTGGGGCGGGAGGACTACAGATACGCAGTATTTT.

In nucleotides, the CDR3 is TGTGCCAGCAGCAAATTTGGACTAGACTACAATGAGCAGTTCTTC. Translating it yields CASSKFGLDYNEQFF. The chain carries TRBV21-1 and TRBJ2-1; the listed D gene, TRBD2, was not tested against the DNA. TRBV21-1 is classified as a pseudogene. The CDR3 totals 15 residues.

This sequence joins TRBV2 and TRBJ2-7; 9 bases match TRBD1. The length of the CDR3 is 14 residues. Per germline, CDR1 SNHLY and CDR2 FYNNEI. Trimming removed 7 bases from V and 4 bases from J; junction bases left unmatched: 8. CDR3 in amino acids: CASTEDRGGYEQYF. The CDR3 DNA is TGTGCCAGCACCGAGGACAGGGGTGGATACGAGCAGTACTTC.

The CDR3, as DNA: TGTGCCAGCAGTGAAGTCCGAGGGGGCACGGCTGAAGCTTTCTTT. Protein sequence: CASSEVRGGTAEAFF. The chain links TRBV2 to TRBJ1-1; 7 nucleotides match TRBD1. This CDR3 region has 15 residues. Germline V gene sequence: CDR1 SNHLY, CDR2 FYNNEI. Losses at the gene ends were 1 base for V and 6 bases for J; bases not matched to a gene: 8.

V is TRBV29-1 and J is TRBJ2-1; D is perhaps TRBD2 (6 bases). There are 13 residues in the CDR3. With 6 bases removed from V and 5 bases from J, the gap between germline ends came to 14 bases. Germline V gene sequence: CDR1 SQVTM, CDR2 ANQGSEA. CDR3 nucleotide sequence: TGCAGCGTAGCCGGGACTGGGGACAATGAGCAGTTCTTC. It yields the protein CSVAGTGDNEQFF.

The CDR3 nucleotides read TGTGCCAGCAGCCCACAGGGGGCGCTTGGCTACACCTTC. This encodes CASSPQGALGYTF. This chain connects TRBV7-2 to TRBJ1-2, with 9 positions matching TRBD1. After removal of 5 bases from V and 7 bases from J, the junction contained 5 bases not matched to a gene. The germline gives CDR1 SGHTA, CDR2 FQGNSA. This CDR3 comprises 13 residues.

The V call is TRBV19, the J call TRBJ2-3; 15 nucleotides line up with TRBD2. V lost 6 bases to trimming and J lost 4 bases; unmatched junction nucleotides: 11. This CDR3 spans 18 amino acids. Germline V gives CDR1 LNHDA, CDR2 SQIVND (reference sequence). CDR3 region: CASSPGGLAGGRPDTQYF. The CDR3 DNA follows: TGTGCCAGTAGCCCGGGGGGACTAGCGGGAGGTCGTCCAGATACGCAGTATTTT.